These 11 T cell receptor beta chains came from one sample sequenced in a study of PD-1 blockade in classical Hodgkin lymphoma. Assay: immunoSEQ multiplex PCR; the TCRdb copy retains only in-frame clones and omits some. The sample lists about 29,000 clones, over 75% occurring once. Every one of the patients relapsed after autologous stem cell transplantation (brentuximab vedotin exposure was variable). Starting with thawed PBMCs, CD4+ T cells were purified by magnetic negative selection. Material: CD4+ T cells from blood, obtained at baseline. All receptors come from a human donor with classical Hodgkin lymphoma.

This clone occurred a few times. The J gene is TRBJ2-7, the V gene TRBV6-1, with 8 bases lining up with TRBD1. Per the germline V gene, CDR1 is MNHNS and CDR2 is SASEGT. This CDR3 has 13 residues. V lost 4 bases and J lost 6; bases outside the gene matches: 5. CDR3: CASSGRQGIEQYF. In DNA form, the CDR3 reads TGTGCCAGCAGTGGAAGACAGGGGATCGAGCAGTACTTC.

This clone appeared a single time. The V call is TRBV18, the J call TRBJ1-4, with 10 positions matching TRBD1. Germline CDR1 and CDR2: KGHSH and LQKENI. This CDR3 has 16 residues. Trimming took 3 bases from V and 8 from J; bases not matched to a gene: 9. CDR3 amino acids: CASSPKTGTGVEKLFF. The DNA of the CDR3 is TGTGCCAGCTCACCTAAAACCGGGACAGGGGTCGAAAAACTGTTTTTT.

With regard to this clone: Compared with germline, one end of the junction differs, possibly owing to a read error. CDR3: CASSPLSGDSEQFF. CDR3 bases: TGTGCTAGCAGCCCCCTGTCGGGAGATAGTGAGCAGTTCTTC. The chain couples TRBV7-7 to TRBJ2-1, with D possibly matching TRBD2 (6 bases). The germline V gene has CDR1 SSHAT and CDR2 FNYEAQ (reference sequence). The CDR3 has 14 residues.

This chain joins TRBV5-6 and TRBJ1-2; D call uncertain. Germline V gene data show CDR1 as SGHDT and CDR2 as YYEEEE. The CDR3 covers 11 residues. Trimming left V 4 bases short and J 7 bases short, with 8 bases between. CDR3 nucleotides: TGTGCCAGCAGCACACACAGTGGCTACACCTTC. Translation gives CASSTHSGYTF.

This chain connects TRBV6-6 to TRBJ1-2; no firm D call. Per the germline V gene, CDR1 is MNHNY and CDR2 is SVGAGI (reference sequence). The V end was cut by 4 bases, the J end by 14 bases, with 29 bases between. This CDR3 has 16 residues. CDR3 in amino acids: CASSSMTREVRETGTF. The CDR3 bases are TGTGCCAGCAGTTCGATGACAAGGGAAGTCCGGGAAACTGGGACCTTC.

This chain joins TRBV25-1 and TRBJ1-4; 7 nucleotides align to TRBD1. This CDR3 is 14 amino acids long. Germline V gene lookup returns CDR1 MGHDK and CDR2 SYGVNS. Losses at the gene ends were 5 bases for V and 7 bases for J; bases not matched to a gene: 7. The CDR3 DNA sequence: TGTGCCAGCAGTACTCGACAGGGATTTGAAAAACTGTTTTTT. It yields the protein CASSTRQGFEKLFF.

This chain connects TRBV6-1 to TRBJ2-1, with 12 bases aligning to TRBD2. The CDR3 contains 17 residues. V trimming: 4 bases; J trimming: 7 bases; junction bases outside the gene matches: 11. Germline CDR1 reads MNHNS; CDR2 reads SASEGT. The CDR3 region is CASSAARLAGVGNEQFF. CDR3 sequence (DNA): TGTGCCAGCAGTGCGGCCCGACTAGCGGGAGTAGGGAATGAGCAGTTCTTC.

The chain uses TRBV19 and TRBJ1-5; 11 nucleotides line up with TRBD1. The V gene end was trimmed by 5 bases and the J gene end by 2 bases; junction bases not matched to a gene: 5. This CDR3 has 16 amino acids. Per the germline V gene, CDR1 is LNHDA and CDR2 is SQIVND (reference sequence). Here the CDR3 reads CASSAWTGGGNQPQHF. Written as DNA, the CDR3 is TGTGCCAGTAGTGCGTGGACAGGGGGCGGCAATCAGCCCCAGCATTTT.

The CDR3 reads CASTLGAETQYF. CDR3 nucleotide sequence: TGTGCCAGCACCCTAGGGGCTGAGACCCAGTACTTC. The chain recombines TRBV6-1 with TRBJ2-5; a weak D match, TRBD1 (5 bases). The ends were cut back, 7 bases at V and 5 bases at J, with 11 bases in the middle. The CDR3 is made up of 12 amino acids. Germline values: CDR1 MNHNS, CDR2 SASEGT.

This clone appeared a few times. V usage is TRBV7-9 and J usage is TRBJ2-2, with 11 bases identical to TRBD1. J lost 0 bases, V lost 4 bases, and 10 bases had no gene match. The CDR3 covers 19 residues. Germline V gives CDR1 SEHNR, CDR2 FQNEAQ (reference sequence). The CDR3 region has the DNA TGTGCCAGCAGCTCCCTAGGGACAGGGGGACCCACGAACACCGGGGAGCTGTTTTTT. This translates into CASSSLGTGGPTNTGELFF.

This clone has a handful of counts. The V and J genes are TRBV5-1 and TRBJ2-7; 13 bases line up with TRBD2. CDR1 and CDR2 from the germline V gene are SGHRS and YFSETQ. V was pared by 0 bases and J by 4 bases, with 1 base of the junction left unmatched. The CDR3 totals 15 residues. The chain's CDR3 is CASSLVLAGGYEQYF. The CDR3 DNA sequence: TGCGCCAGCAGCTTGGTACTAGCGGGGGGGTACGAGCAGTACTTC.